These 6 T cell receptor beta chains originate from one sample sequenced in a study of early T cells in non-severe SARS-CoV-2 infection. One entry per CDR3 protein, called by TCRdb with MiXCR from the 5' RACE reads. The table has roughly 41,000 distinct CDR3 sequences, 5.8% seen once. The sequencing sample was made of whole blood. All receptors come from an adult who was a healthcare worker with PCR-confirmed SARS-CoV-2 infection or an uninfected control (not recorded which).

This clonotype was found many times. The rearrangement links TRBV14 to TRBJ2-6, with D hard to call. The CDR3 has 14 amino acids. Deletions cut 3 bases from V and 0 bases from J, with 3 bases between. Germline values: CDR1 SGHDN, CDR2 FVKESK. This chain's CDR3 is CASSHSSGANVLTF. CDR3 DNA: TGTGCCAGCAGCCACAGCTCTGGGGCCAACGTCCTGACTTTC. The variable domain in full, completed from reference TRBV14 and TRBJ2-6, reads EAGVTQFPSHSVIEKGQTVTLRCDPISGHDNLYWYRRVMGKEIKFLLHFVKESKQDESGMPNNRFLAERTGGTYSTLKVQPAELEDSGVYFCASSHSSGANVLTFGAGSRLTVL.

This clonotype has at least ten counts. This chain joins TRBV4-2 and TRBJ1-6; D gene uncertain. Germline V gives CDR1 LGHNA, CDR2 YNFKEQ. The V and J ends lost 0 bases and 9 bases respectively, with 12 bases between them. The CDR3 length is 15 residues. The CDR3 spells CASSQDGSISSPLHF. The CDR3 DNA sequence: TGTGCCAGCAGCCAAGATGGCAGCATCAGTTCACCCCTCCACTTT.

This clonotype occurred many times. The rearrangement joins TRBV11-1 to TRBJ2-7; D remains unclear. V lost 1 base and J lost 6, with 10 bases in between. Germline loops: CDR1 SGHAT, CDR2 FQDESV (reference sequence). The CDR3 is made up of 13 amino acids. The CDR3 DNA reads TGTGCCAGCAGCTTAGTCGCCTCCGGCGAGCAGTACTTC. This translates into CASSLVASGEQYF.

As for this clonotype: A much bigger clone sits one base away, suggesting this may be a read error. This rearrangement joins TRBV9 to TRBJ1-1; D not resolved. Germline CDR1 is SGDLS and CDR2 is YYNGEE. The ends were cut back, 0 bases at V and 2 bases at J, with 8 bases in the middle. The CDR3 is 14 amino acids. The CDR3 DNA reads TGTGCCAGCAGCGTAGCCCAAAGCAACACTGAAGCTTTCTTT. This sequence encodes CASSVAQSNTEAFF.

This rearrangement joins TRBV9 to TRBJ2-5; 9 nucleotides align to TRBD2. The CDR3 is 14 residues long. In germline, CDR1 is SGDLS, CDR2 YYNGEE. V trimming: 2 bases; J trimming: 4 bases; junction bases outside the gene matches: 3. The chain's CDR3 is CASSVSGGPETQYF. The CDR3 region has the DNA TGTGCCAGCAGCGTTAGCGGGGGACCAGAGACCCAGTACTTC.

In this sample, this clonotype turned up many times. The chain carries TRBV6-1 and TRBJ1-2; 7 bases match TRBD1. Unmatched junction bases numbered 13, after V lost 8 bases and J lost 7 bases. CDR3 size: 14 residues. Germline V gives CDR1 MNHNS, CDR2 SASEGT. The CDR3 is CASGRDRDYSGYTF. The CDR3 bases are TGTGCCAGCGGCAGAGACAGGGATTATAGTGGCTACACCTTC.